This T cell receptor beta chain was sequenced for a study of T cells after yellow fever vaccination. CDR3 length equals 15 residues. Germline CDR1 reads ENHRY; CDR2 reads SYGVKD. With V trimmed by 6 bases and J by 4 bases, 10 bases remained unmatched. By 5'RACE template switching, TCR cDNA was produced, with a universal primer site and UMIs added in the process. TCRdb passed the 5' RACE reads through MiXCR, listing each CDR3 protein once. The data hold fewer than 350,000 distinct CDR3 sequences, with about 3.5% observed a single time. In its sample, this clonotype was seen a few times. The sequence was collected from a young man who received the YFV17D yellow fever vaccine. Specimen: PBMCs, collected on the day of the yellow fever booster vaccination. The V gene is TRBV10-3, the J gene TRBJ1-2, with 8 bases that match TRBD1. CDR3 residues: CAISTWTGFVYGYTF. In DNA form, the CDR3 reads TGTGCCATCAGCACTTGGACAGGGTTTGTCTATGGCTACACCTTC.